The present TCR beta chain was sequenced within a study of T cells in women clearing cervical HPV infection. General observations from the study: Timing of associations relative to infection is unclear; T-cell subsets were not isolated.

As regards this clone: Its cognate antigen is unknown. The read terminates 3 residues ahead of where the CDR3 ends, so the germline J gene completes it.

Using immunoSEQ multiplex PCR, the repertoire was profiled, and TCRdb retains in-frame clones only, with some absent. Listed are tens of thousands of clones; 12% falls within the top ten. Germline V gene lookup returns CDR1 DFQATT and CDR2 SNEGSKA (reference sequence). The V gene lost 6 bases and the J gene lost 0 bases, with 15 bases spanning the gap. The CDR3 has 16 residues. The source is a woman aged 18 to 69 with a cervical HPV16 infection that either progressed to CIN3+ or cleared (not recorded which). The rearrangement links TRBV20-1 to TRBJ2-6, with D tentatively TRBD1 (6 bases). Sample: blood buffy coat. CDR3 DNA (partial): TGCAGTGCCTCGACAGGCCAAAGCTCTGGGGCCAACGTC. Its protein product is CSASTGQSSGANV. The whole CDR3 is CSASTGQSSGANVLTF.